This T cell receptor (beta chain) was identified in a study of blood T cell repertoires in COVID-19. Authors' processing steps: By means of reference gene primer amplification, nucleated cell counts were estimated. Assay used: immunoSEQ multiplex PCR; TCRdb lists only in-frame clones, some missing. The V and J calls and clone size come from that table; D and trimming were worked out from the DNA. Of some 220,000 clones in the sample, about 86% were seen once. The CDR3 consists of 17 residues. Germline assignment: CDR1 SSHAT and CDR2 FNYEAQ (reference sequence). In the case of this clone: An end of the junction differs from the germline gene, which may be a read error.

Sequenced sample: peripheral blood. The gene calls are TRBV7-7 and TRBJ2-1; TRBD2 agrees at 10 bases. The TCR was taken from a woman aged 30 to 39 who had recovered from COVID-19. CDR3 sequence (DNA): TGTGCTAGCAGCTCCTTAGCGGGAGGCCTACCTCCCAATGAGCAGTTCTTC. It yields the protein CASSSLAGGLPPNEQFF.